A single sample gave rise to the 23 T cell receptor beta chains below, sequenced in a study of response to subunit inactivated influenza vaccine. TCRdb fed the RT-PCR reads into MiXCR, producing one record per CDR3 protein. The profile shows a few hundred thousand distinct CDR3 sequences, 13% to 15% of them singletons. Here the sequenced sample was PBMCs from blood, taken 11 to 12 days after vaccination. The receptors were gathered from a man aged 50-60 years who received an inactivated influenza vaccine.

This clonotype was seen more than once but under ten times. This chain uses TRBV12-3 or TRBV12-4 with TRBJ1-1; D is possibly TRBD1 (6 bases). The CDR3 totals 13 residues. V dropped 3 bases and J dropped 7 bases, with 12 bases sitting between them. The chain's CDR3 is CASSFRTDDEAFF. The DNA of the CDR3 is TGTGCCAGCAGTTTTAGGACAGATGATGAAGCTTTCTTT.

This clonotype was detected a few times. This chain connects TRBV6-2 or TRBV6-3 to TRBJ2-7; D possibly corresponds to TRBD2 (7 bases). The V gene lost 7 bases and the J gene lost 2 bases, with 15 bases spanning the gap. Germline-derived CDR1 and CDR2 are MNHEY and SVGEGT. This CDR3 has 14 residues. CDR3 nucleotide sequence: TGTGCCAGCACACCGGGGAGGGGGACCTACGAGCAGTACTTC. This sequence encodes CASTPGRGTYEQYF.

This chain uses TRBV20-1 with TRBJ2-3, with 7 nucleotides matching TRBD1. The V gene end was trimmed by 2 bases and the J gene end by 4 bases; junction bases not matched to a gene: 12. The length of the CDR3 is 16 residues. CDR1 and CDR2 from the germline V gene are DFQATT and SNEGSKA (reference sequence). CDR3 loop: CSARPRQGRLADTQYF. The CDR3 nucleotides read TGCAGTGCTAGACCTAGACAGGGAAGATTGGCAGATACGCAGTATTTT.

The sample holds a few counts of this clonotype. The CDR3 DNA reads TGTGCCAGCTTAATGGCTAGCGGGAGGGCCGAGCAGTTCTTC. It yields the protein CASLMASGRAEQFF. The chain combines TRBV6-2 or TRBV6-3 with TRBJ2-1, with 12 bases identical to TRBD2. The V segment lost 8 bases and the J segment 10 bases; nucleotides outside the gene matches: 9. The germline V gene has CDR1 MNHEY and CDR2 SVGEGT. CDR3 length: 14 residues.

This clonotype was seen ten or more times. V and J are TRBV10-2 and TRBJ2-3, with D unclear. The CDR3 has 18 residues. Deletions cut 2 bases from V and 0 bases from J, with 18 bases between. Germline V gene sequence: CDR1 WSHSY, CDR2 SAAADI. DNA for the CDR3: TGCGCCAGCAGTGAGGAAAGGTTTCCAACGACTAGCACAGATACGCAGTATTTT. Translation gives CASSEERFPTTSTDTQYF.

This clonotype has a single count. V and J are TRBV20-1 and TRBJ2-1, with 11 bases fitting TRBD1. CDR3 length: 15 residues. V lost 2 bases and J lost 3; bases outside the gene matches: 3. Germline assignment: CDR1 DFQATT and CDR2 SNEGSKA (reference sequence). This CDR3 reads CSARPGTGGYNEQFF. In DNA, the CDR3 is TGCAGTGCTAGACCCGGGACAGGGGGCTACAATGAGCAGTTCTTC.

The chain combines TRBV14 with TRBJ2-5; the D is unclear. Per germline, CDR1 SGHDN and CDR2 FVKESK. This CDR3 spans 14 amino acids. V gave up 4 bases and J gave up 0 bases, with 9 bases separating them. CDR3 amino acids: CASSRIGYQETQYF. The CDR3 DNA sequence: TGTGCCAGCAGCCGGATAGGGTACCAAGAGACCCAGTACTTC.

The rearrangement joins TRBV5-5 to TRBJ2-1, with 7 bases lining up with TRBD2. Trimming removed 3 bases from V and 9 bases from J; junction bases left unmatched: 9. This CDR3 region has 14 residues. Germline V gene data show CDR1 as SGHKS and CDR2 as YYEKEE (reference sequence). The CDR3 sequence is CASSYTREIGEQFF. In DNA, the CDR3 is TGTGCCAGCAGCTATACGCGGGAGATTGGTGAGCAGTTCTTC. Based on the CDR3 plus reference TRBV5-5 and TRBJ2-1, the full variable domain is DAGVTQSPTHLIKTRGQQVTLRCSPISGHKSVSWYQQVLGQGPQFIFQYYEKEERGRGNFPDRFSARQFPNYSSELNVNALLLGDSALYLCASSYTREIGEQFFGPGTRLTVL.

This clonotype was counted a few times. The chain recombines TRBV5-1 with TRBJ1-1; D ambiguous. CDR1 and CDR2 from the germline V gene are SGHRS and YFSETQ. Trimming took 4 bases from V and 3 from J, leaving 10 bases between them. The CDR3 covers 13 residues. In DNA form, the CDR3 reads TGCGCCAGCAGCGCTGGAGGGTACACTGAAGCTTTCTTT. Translation gives CASSAGGYTEAFF.

The chain employs TRBV5-4 and TRBJ2-1; D is ambiguous. The germline gives CDR1 SGHNT, CDR2 YYREEE (reference sequence). This CDR3 is 13 amino acids long. Between the trimmed V and J ends, which lost 3 bases and 9 bases, there was a span of 13 bases. The CDR3 spells CASSSGPYLEQFF. The DNA of the CDR3 is TGTGCCAGCAGCTCCGGCCCTTATCTTGAGCAGTTCTTC. Full variable domain (remainder filled in from reference TRBV5-4 and TRBJ2-1): ETGVTQSPTHLIKTRGQQVTLRCSSQSGHNTVSWYQQALGQGPQFIFQYYREEENGRGNFPPRFSGLQFPNYSSELNVNALELDDSALYLCASSSGPYLEQFFGPGTRLTVL.

This clonotype has more than one count but fewer than ten. J is TRBJ2-3 and V is TRBV6-1; 9 bases match TRBD2. The CDR3 is 13 residues long. Germline loops: CDR1 MNHNS, CDR2 SASEGT. V trimming: 7 bases; J trimming: 6 bases; junction bases outside the gene matches: 5. CDR3 sequence reads: CASKAGGPDTQYF. The CDR3 DNA is TGTGCCAGCAAGGCGGGAGGGCCGGATACGCAGTATTTT.

V and J are TRBV7-8 and TRBJ2-3; the match to TRBD1 covers 10 bases. The germline gives CDR1 SGHVS, CDR2 FQNEAQ. There are 17 residues in the CDR3. The V and J ends lost 5 bases and 0 bases, in that order; junction bases with no gene match: 8. CDR3 nucleotide sequence: TGTGCCAGCAGCGTCCGGGACAGGGGAGGGAGCACAGATACGCAGTATTTT. Translating it yields CASSVRDRGGSTDTQYF.

The chain combines TRBV7-2 with TRBJ2-7; D may be TRBD1 (5 bases). The CDR3 sequence is 14 residues long. The V and J ends lost 5 bases and 4 bases respectively, with 15 bases between them. Germline V lookup: CDR1 SGHTA, CDR2 FQGNSA. The CDR3 protein is CASSPGSDMYEQYF. CDR3 in DNA: TGTGCCAGCAGCCCAGGGTCGGATATGTACGAGCAGTACTTC.

This clonotype appeared a few times. The chain joins TRBV20-1 to TRBJ2-7; D uncertain. The CDR3 runs 15 residues. Germline CDR1 is DFQATT and CDR2 is SNEGSKA (reference sequence). Between the trimmed V and J ends, which lost 3 bases and 2 bases, there was a span of 17 bases. The CDR3 loop reads CSASGIIGATYEQYF. Written as DNA, the CDR3 is TGCAGTGCTAGTGGGATTATCGGCGCCACCTACGAGCAGTACTTC.

The V call is TRBV7-3, the J call TRBJ2-6; D may match TRBD1 or TRBD2 (5 bases each). Germline V CDR1 and CDR2: SGHTA, FQGTGA. Trimming took off 5 bases at V and 4 bases at J, with 9 bases between the two ends. The CDR3 contains 14 residues. This CDR3 reads CASSRGAGANVLTF. In nucleotides, the CDR3 is TGTGCCAGCAGCAGGGGAGCAGGGGCCAACGTCCTGACTTTC.

J is TRBJ2-5 and V is TRBV24-1; D is possibly TRBD1 (5 bases). Germline CDR1 and CDR2: KGHDR and SFDVKD. This CDR3 is built from 15 residues. Trimming left V 1 base short and J 5 bases short, with 13 bases between. CDR3 loop: CATSDFPGKGETQYF. In DNA, the CDR3 is TGTGCCACCAGTGATTTCCCAGGGAAAGGCGAGACCCAGTACTTC.

The chain has TRBV7-9 and TRBJ1-2; a weak D match, TRBD1 (5 bases). This CDR3 spans 15 amino acids. V was cut by 5 bases and J by 5 bases, with 18 bases left in between. Germline V CDR1 and CDR2: SEHNR, FQNEAQ (reference sequence). The CDR3 coding sequence is TGTGCCAGCAGCCCATGGGGAGGGGAGGCTTATGGCTACACCTTC. Protein: CASSPWGGEAYGYTF.

The CDR3 region has the DNA TGTGCCAGCAGTTTAGGAGGCACCATTGATAATGAAAAACTGTTTTTT. It is translated as CASSLGGTIDNEKLFF. The chain links TRBV12-3 or TRBV12-4 to TRBJ1-4, with D hard to call. The CDR3 runs to 16 residues. The V and J ends lost 1 base and 4 bases respectively, with 13 bases between them.

A few counts support this clonotype. V and J are TRBV20-1 and TRBJ2-7, with D possibly being TRBD1 or TRBD2 (5 bases each). Trimming took off 1 base at V and 6 bases at J, with 16 bases between the two ends. The CDR3 totals 14 residues. In germline, CDR1 is DFQATT, CDR2 SNEGSKA (reference sequence). The CDR3 sequence: CSARVQRRGGEQYF. The CDR3 nucleotides read TGCAGTGCTAGAGTACAGCGCCGTGGGGGCGAGCAGTACTTC.

The chain recombines TRBV2 with TRBJ2-1; 9 nucleotides line up with TRBD2. CDR1 is SNHLY, CDR2 FYNNEI, per germline. The CDR3 totals 16 residues. Trimming cost V 1 base and J 9 bases; bases outside gene matches: 10. For the CDR3, the DNA is TGTGCCAGCAGTGAAGGGCTAGCGGGGAGAAGAGGTGAGCAGTTCTTC. Its translation is CASSEGLAGRRGEQFF. The variable domain in full, with the rest retrieved from reference TRBV2 and TRBJ2-1, is EPEVTQTPSHQVTQMGQEVILRCVPISNHLYFYWYRQILGQKVEFLVSFYNNEISEKSEIFDDQFSVERPDGSNFTLKIRSTKLEDSAMYFCASSEGLAGRRGEQFFGPGTRLTVL.

This clonotype was detected a few times. The rearrangement joins TRBV27 to TRBJ2-3; the D gene is possibly TRBD2 (7 bases). V gave up 6 bases and J gave up 6 bases, with 31 bases separating them. The length of the CDR3 is 19 residues. Germline CDR1 is MNHEY and CDR2 is SMNVEV (reference sequence). The CDR3 protein is CASRVYAGDYVGTGDTQYF. CDR3 DNA sequence: TGTGCCAGCAGAGTTTATGCAGGGGACTACGTAGGGACGGGGGATACGCAGTATTTT.

The gene calls are TRBV11-2 and TRBJ2-3, with TRBD1 identical over 9 bases. CDR3 length: 16 amino acids. J was trimmed by 2 bases and V by 5 bases; bases with no gene match: 8. Germline assignment: CDR1 SGHAT and CDR2 FQNNGV. CDR3 DNA sequence: TGTGCCAGCAGCCAGACGACAGGGGGTCTCACAGATACGCAGTATTTT. This sequence encodes CASSQTTGGLTDTQYF. Full variable domain (outside the CDR3, taken from reference TRBV11-2 and TRBJ2-3): EAGVAQSPRYKIIEKRQSVAFWCNPISGHATLYWYQQILGQGPKLLIQFQNNGVVDDSQLPKDRFSAERLKGVDSTLKIQPAKLEDSAVYLCASSQTTGGLTDTQYFGPGTRLTVL.

This clonotype was seen a handful of times. V gene TRBV6-5 combines with J gene TRBJ1-1, with no clear D. Trimming removed 0 bases from V and 4 bases from J, with 18 bases in between. Germline CDR1 reads MNHEY; CDR2 reads SVGAGI. The CDR3 is 17 amino acids. The CDR3 spells CASSYSESLGFGTEAFF. CDR3 nucleotide sequence: TGTGCCAGCAGTTACTCGGAAAGTTTGGGGTTCGGCACTGAAGCTTTCTTT.